The source of this T cell receptor (beta chain) is a study of monozygotic twins with inflammatory bowel disease. Notes on the study in general: The authors note that differing immunosuppressive treatments may have added variability to patient repertoires. Among IBD patients, fewer clonotypes were shared with others than among healthy twins, especially with disease activity.

This CDR3 region has 15 residues. In germline, CDR1 is MNHNS, CDR2 SASEGT. TCRdb derives one entry per CDR3 protein from the 5' RACE reads, leaving out DNA. This listing includes about 160,000 distinct CDR3 sequences. Concerning this clonotype: Antigen unknown.

This sequence joins TRBV6-1 and TRBJ2-7; the D call of TRBD2 rests on TCRdb alone, since no DNA is present to check it. The sample was blood. The TCR was taken from a human donor with ulcerative colitis or Crohn's disease, or a healthy co-twin of an affected twin (not recorded which). CDR3: CASSHTSGASYEQYF.